Listed below are T cell receptor beta chains from one sample, sequenced in a study of blood T cell repertoires in COVID-19. Clones were read by immunoSEQ multiplex PCR, and TCRdb kept only the in-frame ones, dropping some. The sample yields around 200,000 clones, roughly nine tenths seen once. The sequenced sample consisted of PBMCs or T cells enriched from blood (not recorded which). The receptors derive from a woman between 50 and 59 years old in a cohort exposed to, infected with or recovered from COVID-19 (not recorded which). The CDR3 runs from the conserved cysteine through the conserved F or W. A D gene is named only where the DNA matches it firmly. A row's size may be missing; if present it is once, few, many or a size class.

TRBJ1-1	TRBV3-1/TRBV3-2	NA	NA	CASSQAVSTEAFF	TGTGCCAGCAGCCAAGCCGTCTCTACTGAAGCTTTCTTT
TRBJ2-2	TRBV30	NA	TRBD1	CAGQGTGELFF	TGTGCCGGACAGGGCACCGGGGAGCTGTTTTTT
TRBJ1-5	TRBV2	NA	NA	CASSETGSNQPQHF	TGTGCCAGCAGTGAAACGGGTAGCAATCAGCCCCAGCATTTT
TRBJ1-1	TRBV6-4	few	NA	CASSQTVNTEAFF	TGTGCCAGCAGCCAGACAGTTAACACTGAAGCTTTCTTT
TRBJ2-5	TRBV11-2	NA	TRBD2	CASSLVGGGVQETQYF	TGTGCCAGCAGCTTAGTGGGCGGGGGGGTTCAGGAGACCCAGTACTTC
TRBJ1-5	TRBV7-3	NA	NA	CASSPRVNQPQHF	TGTGCCAGCAGCCCCCGGGTGAATCAGCCCCAGCATTTT
TRBJ1-6	TRBV5-5	once	NA	CASSLSGDLSYNSPLHF	TGTGCCAGCAGCTTGTCGGGGGACCTCTCCTATAATTCACCCCTCCACTTT
TRBJ1-2	TRBV1	once	NA	CTSSDGTTIGDYGYTF	TGCACCAGCAGCGACGGTACGACTATAGGAGACTATGGCTACACCTTC
TRBJ1-1	TRBV20-1	NA	NA	CSASSGGEAFF	TGCAGTGCTAGCTCCGGGGGGGAAGCTTTCTTT
TRBJ1-1	TRBV4-3	NA	NA	CASSQGLKRNTEAFF	TGCGCCAGCAGCCAAGGGCTGAAACGGAACACTGAAGCTTTCTTT
TRBJ1-2	TRBV7-9	NA	TRBD1	CASSFSGGTNYGYTF	TGTGCCAGCAGCTTTTCAGGGGGAACTAACTATGGCTACACCTTC
TRBJ1-2	TRBV7-6	NA	NA	CASSLGGGLYGYTF	TGTGCCAGCAGCTTGGGGGGGGGCCTCTATGGCTACACCTTC
TRBJ1-6	TRBV9	NA	TRBD1	CASSVQGASNSPLHF	TGTGCCAGCAGCGTACAGGGGGCTAGTAATTCACCCCTCCACTTT
TRBJ2-7	TRBV29-1	once	NA	CSVVVRGEEQYF	TGCAGCGTTGTGGTACGTGGGGAGGAGCAGTACTTC
TRBJ2-5	TRBV7-2	NA	NA	CASSLYQGMAQYF	TGTGCCAGCAGCTTGTATCAGGGTATGGCCCAGTACTTC
TRBJ1-1	TRBV4-3	NA	TRBD1	CASSQGGDRRGTEAFF	TGCGCCAGCAGCCAAGGAGGGGACAGACGGGGCACTGAAGCTTTCTTT
TRBJ1-3	TRBV7-2	NA	NA	CASSPIYSGNTIYF	TGTGCCAGCAGTCCTATTTACTCTGGAAACACCATATATTTT
TRBJ2-1	TRBV6-1	NA	TRBD2	CASSELISGGFYNEQFF	TGTGCCAGCAGTGAATTAATTAGCGGGGGGTTCTACAATGAGCAGTTCTTC
TRBJ1-3	TRBV4-1	NA	NA	CASSQDLTRFSGNTIYF	TGCGCCAGCAGCCAAGACCTCACCCGGTTCTCTGGAAACACCATATATTTT
TRBJ1-1	TRBV5-1	NA	NA	CASSLAGADTEAFF	TGCGCCAGCAGCTTGGCAGGGGCGGACACTGAAGCTTTCTTT
TRBJ1-4	TRBV5-4	NA	TRBD1	CASSRPGQGREKLFF	TGTGCCAGCAGCCGACCGGGACAGGGAAGAGAAAAACTGTTTTTT
TRBJ2-2	TRBV29-1	NA	NA	CSVGQGQGTGELFF	TGCAGCGTTGGGCAGGGGCAAGGGACCGGGGAGCTGTTTTTT
TRBJ1-2	TRBV4-3	NA	TRBD1	CASSQDPHSGQGAGYTF	TGCGCCAGCAGCCAAGATCCCCACTCTGGACAGGGAGCTGGCTACACCTTC
TRBJ1-2	TRBV4-3	NA	TRBD1	CASSQFRQGANYGYTF	TGCGCCAGCAGCCAATTTCGACAGGGAGCTAACTATGGCTACACCTTC
TRBJ1-1	TRBV27	NA	NA	CASSLARGVTEAFF	TGTGCCAGCAGTTTGGCTCGGGGAGTCACTGAAGCTTTCTTT
TRBJ2-5	TRBV28	once	NA	CASRSQETQYF	TGTGCCAGCAGGTCACAAGAGACCCAGTACTTC
TRBJ2-5	TRBV7-8	NA	NA	CASSSTWGVVGVETQYF	TGTGCCAGCAGCTCGACATGGGGGGTGGTAGGGGTGGAGACCCAGTACTTC
TRBJ1-6	TRBV18	NA	NA	CASSPDQAPVHF	TGTGCCAGCTCACCCGATCAGGCGCCCGTCCACTTT
TRBJ2-7	TRBV5-1	NA	NA	CASSLMASYEQYF	TGCGCCAGCAGCTTAATGGCCTCCTACGAGCAGTACTTC
TRBJ2-5	TRBV7-2	NA	TRBD1	CASSTRTGAGETQYF	TGTGCCAGCAGCACAAGGACAGGGGCGGGTGAGACCCAGTACTTC
TRBJ2-7	TRBV21-1	once	NA	CASEHRDRRHAYEQYF	TGTGCCAGCGAACACAGGGACAGGCGGCACGCCTACGAGCAGTACTTC
TRBJ1-3	TRBV5-1	NA	NA	CASREPGTGNTIYF	TGCGCCAGCCGAGAACCGGGTACCGGAAACACCATATATTTT
TRBJ1-6	TRBV7-9	NA	NA	CASSLGPGDGNSPLHF	TGTGCCAGCAGCTTAGGGCCCGGGGATGGTAATTCACCCCTCCACTTT
TRBJ2-7	TRBV6-1	NA	NA	CASSGPLSAGVAYEQYF	TGTGCCAGCAGTGGCCCCCTTTCGGCCGGGGTTGCCTACGAGCAGTACTTC
TRBJ2-2	TRBV28	NA	TRBD2	CASRPGGANTGELFF	TGTGCCAGCCGCCCGGGGGGGGCGAACACCGGGGAGCTGTTTTTT
TRBJ1-3	TRBV9	NA	NA	CASSVRSGGPGNTIYF	TGTGCCAGCAGCGTAAGGTCGGGAGGGCCAGGAAACACCATATATTTT
TRBJ1-4	TRBV11-2	once	NA	CASSSGTLYNEKLFF	TGTGCCAGCAGCTCCGGGACACTTTATAATGAAAAACTGTTTTTT